This T cell receptor (beta chain) originates from a study of identical twins. Broader study findings: Among beta out-of-frame sequences, excess sharing between twins appeared weaker.

This clonotype appeared many times. The target antigen is unknown. Using its own MiXCR run on the 5' RACE reads, TCRdb lists one record per CDR3 protein. The sample has 600,000 to 800,000 distinct CDR3 sequences; 21% are singletons. Deletions cut 6 bases from V and 1 base from J, with 4 bases between. The CDR3 has 11 amino acids. CDR1 SGHRS and CDR2 YFSETQ come from the germline V gene. This sample also appeared in a second study, on T cells expressing NK-cell markers. That paper notes: Sorted CD3+CD56-NKG2C+, CD3+CD56+NKG2C- and CD3+CD56+NKG2C+ T cells were the source of the TCR beta repertoires. The authors sequenced eight donors, of whom seven were HCMV-seropositive and one was seronegative. Among four donors, these clonotypes also ranked first in the CD3+CD56-NKG2C+ fraction.

Material for sequencing was PBMCs. The chain joins TRBV5-1 to TRBJ2-5; D is unresolved. The clonotype originates from a woman younger than 35 in good health. CDR3 bases: TGCGCCAGCACCCTCCAAGAGACCCAGTACTTC. Translating it yields CASTLQETQYF.